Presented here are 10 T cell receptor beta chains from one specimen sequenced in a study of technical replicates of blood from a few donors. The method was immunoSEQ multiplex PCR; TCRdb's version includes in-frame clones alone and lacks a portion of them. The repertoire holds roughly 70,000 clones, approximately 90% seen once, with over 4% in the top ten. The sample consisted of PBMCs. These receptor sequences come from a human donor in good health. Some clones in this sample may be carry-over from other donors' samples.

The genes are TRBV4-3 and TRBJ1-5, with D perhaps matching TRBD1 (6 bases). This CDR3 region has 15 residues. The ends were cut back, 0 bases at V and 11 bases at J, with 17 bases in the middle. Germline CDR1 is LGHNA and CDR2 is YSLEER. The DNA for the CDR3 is TGCGCCAGCAGCCAAGAGAGGGCCAGGGGATCAGCCCAGCATTTT. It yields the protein CASSQERARGSAQHF.

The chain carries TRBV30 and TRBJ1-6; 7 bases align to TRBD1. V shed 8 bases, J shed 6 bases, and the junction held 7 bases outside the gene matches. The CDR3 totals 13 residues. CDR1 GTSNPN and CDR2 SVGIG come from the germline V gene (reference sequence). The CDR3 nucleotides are TGTGCCGCCACAGGGGAGGCTAATTCACCCCTCCACTTT. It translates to CAATGEANSPLHF.

CDR3 region: CASSLLQGMYEQYF. DNA for the CDR3: TGCGCCAGCAGCTTGTTGCAGGGTATGTACGAGCAGTACTTC. The J gene is TRBJ2-7, the V gene TRBV5-1; D possibly corresponds to TRBD1 (5 bases). Per germline, CDR1 SGHRS and CDR2 YFSETQ. CDR3 length: 14 amino acids. The germline V and J ends were trimmed by 1 base and 4 bases, with 12 bases remaining between them.

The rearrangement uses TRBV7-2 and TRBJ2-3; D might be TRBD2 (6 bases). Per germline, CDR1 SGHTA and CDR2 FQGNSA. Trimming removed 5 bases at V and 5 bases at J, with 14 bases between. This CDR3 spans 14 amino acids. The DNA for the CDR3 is TGTGCCAGCAGCCCACGCGGGAATAGAGATACGCAGTATTTT. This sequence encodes CASSPRGNRDTQYF. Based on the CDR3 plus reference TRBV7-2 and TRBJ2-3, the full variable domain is GAGVSQSPSNKVTEKGKDVELRCDPISGHTALYWYRQSLGQGLEFLIYFQGNSAPDKSGLPSDRFSAERTGGSVSTLTIQRTQQEDSAVYLCASSPRGNRDTQYFGPGTRLTVL.

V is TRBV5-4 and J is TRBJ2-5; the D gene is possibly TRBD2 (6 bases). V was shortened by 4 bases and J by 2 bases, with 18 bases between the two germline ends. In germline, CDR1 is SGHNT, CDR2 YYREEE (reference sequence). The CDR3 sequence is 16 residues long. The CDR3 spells CASSPMRGTGQETQYF. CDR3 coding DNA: TGTGCCAGCAGCCCCATGCGCGGGACGGGACAAGAGACCCAGTACTTC.

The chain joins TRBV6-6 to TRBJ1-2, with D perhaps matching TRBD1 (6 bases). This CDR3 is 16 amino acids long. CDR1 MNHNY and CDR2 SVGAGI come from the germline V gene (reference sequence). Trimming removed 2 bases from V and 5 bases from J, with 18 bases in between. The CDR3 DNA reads TGTGCCAGCAGTTACGCAAACAGGGAATTAAGATATGGCTACACCTTC. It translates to CASSYANRELRYGYTF.

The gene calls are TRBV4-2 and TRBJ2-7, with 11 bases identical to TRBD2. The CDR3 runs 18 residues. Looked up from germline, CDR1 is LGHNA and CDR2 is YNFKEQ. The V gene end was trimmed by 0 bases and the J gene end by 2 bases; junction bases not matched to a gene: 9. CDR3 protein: CASSQESGLAVGAYEQYF. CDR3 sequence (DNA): TGTGCCAGCAGCCAAGAGTCGGGACTAGCGGTTGGAGCCTACGAGCAGTACTTC.

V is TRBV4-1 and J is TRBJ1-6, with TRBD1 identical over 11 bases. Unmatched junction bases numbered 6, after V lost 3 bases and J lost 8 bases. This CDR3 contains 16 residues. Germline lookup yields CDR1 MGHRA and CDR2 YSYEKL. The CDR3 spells CASSHYPGQGDSPLHF. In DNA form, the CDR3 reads TGCGCCAGCAGCCACTATCCGGGACAGGGGGATTCACCCCTCCACTTT.

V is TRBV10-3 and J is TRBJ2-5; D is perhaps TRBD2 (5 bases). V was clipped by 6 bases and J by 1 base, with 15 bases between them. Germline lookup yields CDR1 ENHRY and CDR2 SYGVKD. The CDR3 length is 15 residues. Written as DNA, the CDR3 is TGTGCCATCAGCCCTGAACTAGTCATCCAAGAGACCCAGTACTTC. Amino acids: CAISPELVIQETQYF.

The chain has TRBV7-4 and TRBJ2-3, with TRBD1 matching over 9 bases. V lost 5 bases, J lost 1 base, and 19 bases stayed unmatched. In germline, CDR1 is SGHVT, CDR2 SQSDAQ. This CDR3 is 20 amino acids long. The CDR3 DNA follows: TGTGCCAGCAGCCACCGGGACAGGGAATTAATCCCTTCGGGCACAGATACGCAGTATTTT. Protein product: CASSHRDRELIPSGTDTQYF.